One sample yielded the 18 T cell receptor beta chains listed below, sequenced in a study of Ad26.COV2.S vaccination and SARS-CoV-2 variants. Treatment here: around 19 received Ad26.COV2.S at low or high dose, single or two shots; about 5 received placebo; per-sample allocation not given. Sampling occurred on day 63 after the first vaccine or placebo injection. The assay was immunoSEQ multiplex PCR, and TCRdb's table has in-frame clones only and misses some. This sample has around 300,000 clones; more than 85% occur once, and the top ten carry approximately 5%. Sequencing was performed on peripheral blood, taken in a trial of Ad26.COV2.S vaccine versus placebo. These receptors originate from a person aged 18-60 years who received the Ad26.COV2.S COVID-19 vaccine or a placebo.

This clone was seen a single time. CDR3 sequence (DNA): TGTGCCAGCTCACCCCACCAGAAAAAAGACGAGCAGTACTTC. It translates to CASSPHQKKDEQYF. The chain carries TRBV18 and TRBJ2-7, with unresolved D. This CDR3 is built from 14 residues. Trimming cost V 3 bases and J 5 bases, with 14 bases left between them. Germline V gene sequence: CDR1 KGHSH, CDR2 LQKENI.

Concerning this clone itself: The conserved closing phenylalanine or tryptophan is absent in this CDR3, likely reflecting a read error. The DNA is omitted, as the CDR3 cannot be located on it reliably, and the CDR3 follows TCRdb's listing. V usage is TRBV19 and J usage is TRBJ1-4; whether TRBD1, the table's D call, matches the DNA was not checked. Counting both end residues, the CDR3 totals 10 amino acids. Germline CDR1 and CDR2: LNHDA and SQIVND (reference sequence). The CDR3 sequence is CASSIRTSGT.

This chain connects TRBV29-1 to TRBJ2-3, with D possibly being TRBD1 or TRBD2 (6 bases each). The CDR3 extends over 14 amino acids. V lost 7 bases to trimming and J lost 4 bases, with 18 bases between them. Per germline, CDR1 SQVTM and CDR2 ANQGSEA. The CDR3 DNA sequence: TGCAGCGCTGATCGGGCAGGGGAGGCAGATACGCAGTATTTT. It codes for CSADRAGEADTQYF.

The genes are TRBV5-1 and TRBJ2-5; 7 bases fit TRBD1. The junction had 5 bases not matched to a gene; V was cut back by 0 bases and J by 3 bases. This CDR3 has 15 amino acids. The germline gives CDR1 SGHRS, CDR2 YFSETQ. The CDR3 is CASSLVWQGEETQYF. CDR3 DNA sequence: TGCGCCAGCAGCTTGGTGTGGCAGGGGGAAGAGACCCAGTACTTC.

The rearrangement joins TRBV7-3 to TRBJ2-3; 12 bases line up with TRBD2. After removal of 2 bases from V and 2 bases from J, the junction contained 17 bases not matched to a gene. Germline V CDR1 and CDR2: SGHTA, FQGTGA. There are 21 residues in the CDR3. The CDR3 spells CASSLYPRTSGAFRTTDTQYF. The CDR3 DNA follows: TGTGCCAGCAGCTTATACCCGCGGACTAGCGGGGCTTTCCGTACCACAGATACGCAGTATTTT.

A single count supports this clone. The gene calls are TRBV28 and TRBJ1-6, with D possibly matching TRBD1 (6 bases). In germline, CDR1 is MDHEN, CDR2 SYDVKM. V was cut by 3 bases and J by 10 bases, with 16 bases left in between. The CDR3 is made up of 15 amino acids. Here the CDR3 DNA reads TGTGCCAGCAGTTTTAGGGCGGGGGGCCGATCACCCCTCCACTTT. Encoded protein: CASSFRAGGRSPLHF.

This sequence joins TRBV24-1 and TRBJ2-5, with a weak D call TRBD2 (7 bases). The CDR3 spans 15 residues. The germline V and J ends were trimmed by 4 bases and 4 bases, with 15 bases remaining between them. CDR1 and CDR2 from the germline V gene are KGHDR and SFDVKD. CDR3 residues: CATSEPGGRRETQYF. CDR3 DNA: TGTGCCACCAGTGAACCCGGGGGGCGGAGAGAGACCCAGTACTTC.

V usage is TRBV7-9 and J usage is TRBJ2-2, with 14 bases lining up with TRBD2. J was trimmed by 2 bases and V by 7 bases; bases with no gene match: 12. The CDR3 covers 19 residues. Germline V gene lookup returns CDR1 SEHNR and CDR2 FQNEAQ (reference sequence). The CDR3 region is CASTGGLAGGAPNTGELFF. CDR3 in DNA: TGTGCCAGCACCGGAGGACTAGCGGGAGGAGCCCCAAACACCGGGGAGCTGTTTTTT.

The J gene is TRBJ1-2, the V gene TRBV19; D unclear. V was shortened by 3 bases and J by 4 bases, with 9 bases between the two germline ends. In germline, CDR1 is LNHDA, CDR2 SQIVND (reference sequence). The CDR3 sequence is 13 residues long. As DNA, the CDR3 is TGTGCCAGTAGTATCGAGACATCCTATGGCTACACCTTC. It encodes CASSIETSYGYTF.

The V call is TRBV25-1, the J call TRBJ2-2; D might be TRBD2 (6 bases). CDR3 size: 15 residues. V was cut by 1 base and J by 4 bases, with 10 bases left in between. CDR1 and CDR2 from the germline V gene are MGHDK and SYGVNS. The CDR3: CASSEWEVGTGELFF. The CDR3 DNA is TGTGCCAGCAGTGAATGGGAGGTCGGCACCGGGGAGCTGTTTTTT.

The chain employs TRBV4-1 and TRBJ2-7; 8 nucleotides agree with TRBD1. Germline lookup yields CDR1 MGHRA and CDR2 YSYEKL. V was clipped by 0 bases and J by 7 bases; unmatched bases: 8. The CDR3 contains 15 residues. CDR3 sequence reads: CASSQDSQGAWEQYF. The CDR3 region has the DNA TGCGCCAGCAGCCAAGATAGTCAGGGGGCGTGGGAGCAGTACTTC.

The chain has TRBV24-1 and TRBJ2-2, with 8 positions matching TRBD1. The junction had 3 bases not matched to a gene; V was cut back by 8 bases and J by 5 bases. The CDR3 is made up of 13 amino acids. CDR1 and CDR2 (germline): KGHDR, SFDVKD. CDR3 sequence: CATKDRDTGELFF. CDR3 DNA: TGTGCCACCAAGGACAGGGATACCGGGGAGCTGTTTTTT.

DNA of the CDR3: TGTGCCAGCAGCTACGAAGGACGGAGCACAGATACGCAGTATTTT. Its translation is CASSYEGRSTDTQYF. The chain has TRBV11-2 and TRBJ2-3, with D unresolved. Germline values: CDR1 SGHAT, CDR2 FQNNGV. Trimming took 4 bases from V and 0 from J, leaving 11 bases between them. This CDR3 region has 15 residues.

This chain connects TRBV6-5 to TRBJ1-6, with 9 bases fitting TRBD1. V shed 6 bases and J 9 bases; nucleotides not matched to a gene: 9. CDR3 length equals 15 residues. Germline V gene data show CDR1 as MNHEY and CDR2 as SVGAGI. CDR3 in amino acids: CASRDMGQGGSPLHF. DNA for the CDR3: TGTGCCAGCAGGGACATGGGACAGGGAGGTTCACCCCTCCACTTT.

The rearrangement links TRBV2 to TRBJ2-7, with 10 nucleotides matching TRBD1. The germline V gene encodes CDR1 SNHLY and CDR2 FYNNEI. The CDR3 has 13 residues. Trimming at V came to 6 bases and at J to 5 bases, leaving 4 bases not matched to a gene. CDR3 amino acids: CASRPGTGDEQYF. DNA of the CDR3: TGTGCCAGCAGACCCGGGACAGGGGACGAGCAGTACTTC.

The J gene is TRBJ2-3, the V gene TRBV28, with TRBD2 as a possible D gene (5 bases). With 7 bases removed from V and 2 bases from J, the gap between germline ends came to 13 bases. This CDR3 has 14 residues. Looked up from germline, CDR1 is MDHEN and CDR2 is SYDVKM. This CDR3 reads CASNHGLFTDTQYF. The CDR3 DNA sequence: TGTGCCAGCAACCACGGACTTTTCACAGATACGCAGTATTTT.

The J gene is TRBJ2-7, the V gene TRBV28; D is undetermined. V was trimmed by 7 bases and J by 0 bases, leaving 7 bases between them. The CDR3 has 12 amino acids. CDR1 is MDHEN, CDR2 SYDVKM, per germline. The DNA of the CDR3 is TGTGCCAGCACCGGACCCTCCTACGAGCAGTACTTC. The encoded protein is CASTGPSYEQYF.

This clone was seen only a few times. The chain carries TRBV10-2 and TRBJ1-5, with a tentative D call TRBD1 (5 bases). Germline V CDR1 and CDR2: WSHSY, SAAADI. The CDR3 totals 15 residues. V lost 3 bases and J lost 2, with 11 bases in between. The CDR3 loop reads CASSDPGIRNQPQHF. In nucleotides, the CDR3 is TGCGCCAGCAGTGACCCAGGGATCCGCAATCAGCCCCAGCATTTT.